The clone carrying this TCR beta chain was detected a few times. This record belongs to a study of blood T cell repertoires in COVID-19. For the study at large: Researchers got acute and convalescent COVID-19 samples from the United States, Italy and Spain. T cells, B-cell-depleted T cells, or PBMCs provided the cDNA or gDNA that served as material.

The method was immunoSEQ multiplex PCR; TCRdb's version includes in-frame clones alone and lacks a portion of them. This table has approximately 390,000 clones, about 89% appearing once. The CDR3 has 16 amino acids. CDR1 and CDR2 from the germline V gene are LNHDA and SQIVND (reference sequence). V shed 5 bases and J 7 bases; nucleotides not matched to a gene: 12. The sample comprised peripheral blood. This sequence was found in a woman aged 60-75 years with COVID-19, enrolled during active disease. The rearrangement uses TRBV19 and TRBJ2-1; TRBD1 matches 9 bases. CDR3 in amino acids: CASSVGTGMQGNEQFF. The DNA for the CDR3 is TGTGCCAGTAGTGTCGGGACAGGGATGCAAGGGAATGAGCAGTTCTTC.